A single sample is the source of the 27 T cell receptor beta chains below, sequenced in a study of OX40 agonist ivuxolimab in advanced cancers. Here immunoSEQ multiplex PCR was the method, and the copy in TCRdb shows in-frame clones only, minus some. The sample records 65,000 to 75,000 clones, about 91% being singletons. The source was CD4+ or CD8+ T cells sorted from blood, collected in a trial of the OX40 agonist ivuxolimab. These receptors were collected from an adult with an advanced solid tumor such as melanoma, head and neck, liver or kidney cancer.

This clone was found once. The chain recombines TRBV2 with TRBJ1-4, with TRBD1 matching 12 bases. Trimming cost V 3 bases and J 7 bases; bases outside gene matches: 3. The CDR3 runs 15 residues. Germline V CDR1 and CDR2: SNHLY, FYNNEI. The CDR3 sequence is CASSERDRGLEKLFF. The CDR3 bases are TGTGCCAGCAGTGAGAGGGACAGGGGGCTTGAAAAACTGTTTTTT.

The genes are TRBV29-1 and TRBJ1-2; 8 bases agree with TRBD1. The CDR3 runs to 17 residues. Germline CDR1 is SQVTM and CDR2 is ANQGSEA. V trimming: 1 base; J trimming: 6 bases; junction bases outside the gene matches: 16. The CDR3 reads CSVEALALDREGDGYTF. CDR3 DNA: TGCAGCGTTGAAGCCCTAGCCCTGGACAGGGAAGGGGATGGCTACACCTTC.

As for this clone: At one end the junction does not follow the germline gene, possibly because of a read error. V usage is TRBV23-1 and J usage is TRBJ2-7; D call uncertain. TRBV23-1 qualifies as an ORF whose function is uncertain. The CDR3 length is 17 residues. As DNA, the CDR3 is TGCGCCAGCACTCAATCTCGGGCAGGTCAAAGCTCCTACGAGCAGTACTTC. Residues: CASTQSRAGQSSYEQYF.

The chain uses TRBV5-1 and TRBJ1-2; a possible D gene is TRBD1 (5 bases). V lost 7 bases to trimming and J lost 0 bases, with 16 bases between them. Germline V gene data show CDR1 as SGHRS and CDR2 as YFSETQ. This CDR3 has 15 residues. The CDR3 spells CASFKTDQPNYGYTF. The CDR3 region has the DNA TGCGCCAGCTTCAAGACAGACCAACCTAACTATGGCTACACCTTC.

This chain connects TRBV20-1 to TRBJ2-7; TRBD1 might be the D (6 bases). In germline, CDR1 is DFQATT, CDR2 SNEGSKA (reference sequence). V lost 5 bases and J lost 6, with 11 bases in between. CDR3 length equals 11 residues. CDR3 nucleotides: TGCAGTGCTTTCAGGGGCGGCGAGCAGTACTTC. Its translation is CSAFRGGEQYF.

This rearrangement joins TRBV28 to TRBJ1-2; perhaps TRBD1 as D (6 bases). The CDR3 sequence is 12 residues long. V lost 5 bases and J 7 bases, leaving 11 bases between the germline ends. Germline CDR1 is MDHEN and CDR2 is SYDVKM. CDR3 in amino acids: CASSIRGVGYTF. CDR3 DNA: TGTGCCAGCAGTATCAGGGGTGTTGGCTACACCTTC.

This chain links TRBV5-8 with TRBJ1-6; maybe TRBD1 (6 bases). V was clipped by 0 bases and J by 13 bases, with 14 bases between them. The CDR3 is 14 amino acids. Germline V gives CDR1 SGHTS, CDR2 YDEGEE. The CDR3 sequence: CASSLGIQGRPLHF. Written as DNA, the CDR3 is TGTGCCAGCAGCTTGGGGATACAGGGTCGGCCCCTCCACTTT.

The chain has TRBV28 and TRBJ1-3; D is unclear. Trimming removed 0 bases from V and 0 bases from J, with 3 bases in between. The germline V gene encodes CDR1 MDHEN and CDR2 SYDVKM. CDR3 length: 14 amino acids. In DNA, the CDR3 is TGTGCCAGCAGTTTATGGGGCTCTGGAAACACCATATATTTT. Its protein product is CASSLWGSGNTIYF.

The chain uses TRBV2 and TRBJ2-5; 8 bases line up with TRBD2. This CDR3 region has 14 residues. The V gene's germline CDR1 is SNHLY and CDR2 FYNNEI. The V gene end was trimmed by 10 bases and the J gene end by 5 bases; junction bases not matched to a gene: 12. As DNA, the CDR3 is TGTGCCACCATTCTCGGGGGGGCCATGGAGACCCAGTACTTC. Its translation: CATILGGAMETQYF.

The V call is TRBV6-5, the J call TRBJ1-2; D ambiguous. The germline V gene encodes CDR1 MNHEY and CDR2 SVGAGI. This CDR3 has 14 residues. Trimming pared 1 base from V and 2 bases from J, leaving 8 bases between. The CDR3: CASSYFGPNYGYTF. CDR3 sequence (DNA): TGTGCCAGCAGTTACTTCGGACCGAACTATGGCTACACCTTC.

The chain is built from TRBV20-1 and TRBJ2-1, with D possibly TRBD1 on 6 matching bases. The CDR3 is 11 amino acids. V lost 0 bases and J lost 12, with 9 bases in between. The germline V gene encodes CDR1 DFQATT and CDR2 SNEGSKA (reference sequence). The CDR3 nucleotides read TGCAGTGCTAGAGAAGGGACATGGCAGTTCTTC. Amino acids: CSAREGTWQFF.

This sequence joins TRBV6-5 and TRBJ2-3; 8 bases fit TRBD1. V was pared by 5 bases and J by 1 base, with 5 bases of the junction left unmatched. Germline CDR1 and CDR2: MNHEY and SVGAGI. This CDR3 comprises 15 residues. The CDR3 is CASSRQTGGTDTQYF. As DNA, the CDR3 is TGTGCCAGCAGTCGCCAGACAGGGGGCACAGATACGCAGTATTTT.

This rearrangement joins TRBV4-1 to TRBJ1-2; the D gene is possibly TRBD1 (5 bases). CDR1 and CDR2 (germline): MGHRA, YSYEKL. Trimming cost V 2 bases and J 1 base, with 14 bases left between them. The CDR3 is 16 residues long. The CDR3 sequence: CASSQPRGAFNYGYTF. The DNA of the CDR3 is TGCGCCAGCAGCCAACCCCGCGGGGCTTTTAACTATGGCTACACCTTC.

The chain employs TRBV5-1 and TRBJ2-1; TRBD1 or TRBD2 may be the D gene (7 bases each). The V gene's germline CDR1 is SGHRS and CDR2 YFSETQ. CDR3 length: 17 residues. Trimming cost V 3 bases and J 1 base, with 17 bases left between them. For the CDR3, the DNA is TGCGCCAGCAGCTATAAACCCCAGGGGGGGTCCTACAATGAGCAGTTCTTC. The encoded protein is CASSYKPQGGSYNEQFF.

The rearrangement uses TRBV28 and TRBJ2-3; tentative D call: TRBD1 (6 bases). Trimming removed 3 bases from V and 0 bases from J, with 13 bases in between. CDR1 MDHEN and CDR2 SYDVKM come from the germline V gene. CDR3 length: 16 residues. In DNA, the CDR3 is TGTGCCAGCAGTTTCCACAGGGCTTCTAGCACAGATACGCAGTATTTT. This translates into CASSFHRASSTDTQYF.

The V gene is TRBV5-1, the J gene TRBJ2-2; D gene uncertain. The CDR3 has 13 residues. Germline V gives CDR1 SGHRS, CDR2 YFSETQ. V lost 4 bases and J lost 7, with 11 bases in between. CDR3 sequence reads: CASSPTTGGELFF. CDR3 in DNA: TGCGCCAGCAGCCCCACTACCGGCGGGGAGCTGTTTTTT.

The V and J genes are TRBV28 and TRBJ1-1; 10 nucleotides match TRBD1. CDR3 size: 15 residues. Germline CDR1 MDHEN, CDR2 SYDVKM. V was clipped by 6 bases and J by 3 bases; unmatched bases: 7. The CDR3 nucleotides read TGTGCCAGCAGGCCTCTGACAGGGGGCGACACTGAAGCTTTCTTT. It specifies CASRPLTGGDTEAFF.

This clone appeared a single time. The chain carries TRBV5-1 and TRBJ1-1; a weak D match, TRBD1 (5 bases). The CDR3 has 16 residues. The V gene lost 2 bases and the J gene lost 4 bases, with 18 bases spanning the gap. CDR1 is SGHRS, CDR2 YFSETQ, per germline. The CDR3 loop reads CASSFSGLLGGTEAFF. DNA of the CDR3: TGCGCCAGCAGCTTCTCGGGACTCCTCGGCGGCACTGAAGCTTTCTTT.

The V gene is TRBV27, the J gene TRBJ1-1; no firm D call. CDR1 is MNHEY, CDR2 SMNVEV, per germline (reference sequence). The CDR3 contains 14 residues. V lost 3 bases, J lost 4 bases, and 12 bases lay in between. The CDR3 loop reads CASSLNRAGTEAFF. The CDR3 nucleotides are TGTGCCAGCAGTTTGAACCGGGCTGGCACTGAAGCTTTCTTT.

CDR3 in DNA: TGTGCCAGCAGTGACGGGACAGGGTTAAACGAGCAGTACTTC. It encodes CASSDGTGLNEQYF. The chain joins TRBV6-1 to TRBJ2-7, with 9 bases matching TRBD1. With 3 bases clipped from V and 5 bases from J, the junction kept 5 bases outside the gene matches. CDR3 size: 14 residues. CDR1 and CDR2 (germline): MNHNS, SASEGT.

This rearrangement joins TRBV27 to TRBJ2-7, with D possibly TRBD1 on 6 matching bases. This CDR3 has 14 residues. The germline gives CDR1 MNHEY, CDR2 SMNVEV (reference sequence). Trimming shortened V by 5 bases and J by 0 bases, and 11 bases separated the two germline ends. The CDR3 DNA follows: TGTGCCAGCAGTAGAGACAGGAACTCCTACGAGCAGTACTTC. Encoded protein: CASSRDRNSYEQYF.

This clone was found once. The V call is TRBV5-4, the J call TRBJ2-3; 8 nucleotides align to TRBD1. In germline, CDR1 is SGHNT, CDR2 YYREEE (reference sequence). Unmatched junction bases numbered 4, after V lost 4 bases and J lost 0 bases. This CDR3 has 15 residues. The CDR3 protein is CASSPRDRSTDTQYF. The CDR3, as DNA: TGTGCCAGCAGCCCCCGGGACAGGAGCACAGATACGCAGTATTTT.

The rearrangement joins TRBV9 to TRBJ2-5; D possibly uses TRBD1 or TRBD2 (5 bases each). CDR1 and CDR2 from the germline V gene are SGDLS and YYNGEE. The CDR3 covers 15 residues. V lost 3 bases to trimming and J lost 1 base, with 13 bases between them. CDR3 residues: CASSAQPGAQETQYF. As DNA, the CDR3 is TGTGCCAGCAGCGCCCAACCCGGGGCCCAAGAGACCCAGTACTTC.

This clone was seen a handful of times. The V and J genes are TRBV6-4 and TRBJ1-5, with TRBD1 matching over 9 bases. V lost 5 bases to trimming and J lost 2 bases; unmatched junction nucleotides: 7. The germline V gene has CDR1 MRHNA and CDR2 SNTAGT. CDR3 length: 16 amino acids. The CDR3 spells CASSYRGLSGNQPQHF. The DNA for the CDR3 is TGTGCCAGCAGTTACAGGGGGCTGAGTGGCAATCAGCCCCAGCATTTT.

J is TRBJ2-5 and V is TRBV14, with 12 bases identical to TRBD2. V was pared by 4 bases and J by 5 bases, with 17 bases of the junction left unmatched. CDR1 and CDR2 (germline): SGHDN, FVKESK. The CDR3 has 19 residues. The DNA of the CDR3 is TGTGCCAGCAGCCGCCAAGATCAAAGAACTAGCGGGGGGTACGAGACCCAGTACTTC. Its protein product is CASSRQDQRTSGGYETQYF.

This clone occurred a few times. J is TRBJ1-5 and V is TRBV6-1; 8 bases fit TRBD1. This CDR3 has 14 residues. The V segment lost 4 bases and the J segment 7 bases; nucleotides outside the gene matches: 6. The germline CDR1 and CDR2 sequences are MNHNS and SASEGT. CDR3 DNA sequence: TGTGCCAGCAGTGGAACCAGGGGGCGGCAGCCCCAGCATTTT. It translates to CASSGTRGRQPQHF.

This rearrangement joins TRBV5-1 to TRBJ2-7; tentative D call: TRBD1 (6 bases). The germline CDR1 and CDR2 sequences are SGHRS and YFSETQ. CDR3 length: 14 amino acids. Trimming removed 2 bases at V and 5 bases at J, with 14 bases between. In DNA form, the CDR3 reads TGCGCCAGCAGCTTAGGGACGCAGGGGAACGAGCAGTACTTC. It specifies CASSLGTQGNEQYF.